The following is a T cell receptor beta chain sequence with its context. The method was immunoSEQ multiplex PCR; TCRdb's version includes in-frame clones alone and lacks a portion of them. The profile shows fewer than 85,000 clones, over 70% of them singletons. This sample stems from a study of T cell clones after liver transplantation. Looking at the study overall: Without induction therapy, subjects received standard immunosuppression until 12-24 months post-transplant.

The CDR3 has 14 residues. Germline values: CDR1 SEHNR, CDR2 FQNEAQ (reference sequence). Between the trimmed V and J ends, which lost 3 bases and 6 bases, there was a span of 14 bases. This chain joins TRBV7-9 and TRBJ1-1; D is ambiguous. Sample: CD4+ T cells from blood, taken 12 months after liver transplant. This clonotype was obtained from a human patient who received a liver transplant. Some T cells here may be from the graft donor. CDR3 region: CASSFRGPTPEAFF. In DNA form, the CDR3 reads TGTGCCAGCAGCTTTCGAGGGCCCACCCCTGAAGCTTTCTTT.